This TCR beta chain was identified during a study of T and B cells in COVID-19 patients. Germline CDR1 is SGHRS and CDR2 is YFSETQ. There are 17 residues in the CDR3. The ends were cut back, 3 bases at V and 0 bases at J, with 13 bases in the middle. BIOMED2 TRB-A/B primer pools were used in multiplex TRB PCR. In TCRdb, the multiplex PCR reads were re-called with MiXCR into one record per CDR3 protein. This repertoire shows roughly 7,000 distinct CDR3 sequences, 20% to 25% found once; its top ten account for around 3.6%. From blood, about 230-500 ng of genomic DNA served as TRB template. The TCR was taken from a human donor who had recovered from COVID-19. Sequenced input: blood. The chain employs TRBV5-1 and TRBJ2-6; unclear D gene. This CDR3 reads CASSSSASISGANVLTF. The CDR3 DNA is TGCGCCAGCAGCTCGTCAGCCTCTATCTCTGGGGCCAACGTCCTGACTTTC.